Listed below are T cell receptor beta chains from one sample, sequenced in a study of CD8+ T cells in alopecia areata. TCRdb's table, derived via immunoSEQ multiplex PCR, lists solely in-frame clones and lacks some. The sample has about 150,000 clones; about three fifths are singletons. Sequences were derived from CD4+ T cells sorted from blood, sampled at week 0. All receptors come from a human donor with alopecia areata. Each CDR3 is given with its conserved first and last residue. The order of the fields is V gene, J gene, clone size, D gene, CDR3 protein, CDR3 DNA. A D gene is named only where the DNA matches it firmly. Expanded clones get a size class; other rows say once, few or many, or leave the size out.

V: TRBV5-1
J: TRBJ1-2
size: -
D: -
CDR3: CASSFRQGADGYTF
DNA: TGCGCCAGCAGCTTCAGGCAGGGTGCGGATGGCTACACCTTC

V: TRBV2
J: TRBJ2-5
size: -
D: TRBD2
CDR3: CASSVAGARETQYF
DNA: TGTGCCAGCAGTGTAGCGGGGGCACGGGAGACCCAGTACTTC

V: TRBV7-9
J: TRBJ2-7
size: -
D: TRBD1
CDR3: CASSSAGTGGAYEQYF
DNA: TGTGCCAGCAGCTCCGCCGGGACAGGGGGAGCCTACGAGCAGTACTTC

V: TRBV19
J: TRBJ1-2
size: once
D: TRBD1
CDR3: CASTHRGYGYTF
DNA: TGTGCCAGTACTCACAGGGGCTATGGCTACACCTTC

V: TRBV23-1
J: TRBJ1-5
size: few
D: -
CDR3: CASSQRDQPQHF
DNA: TGCGCCAGCAGTCAACGAGATCAGCCCCAGCATTTT

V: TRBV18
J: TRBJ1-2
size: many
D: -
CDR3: CASSPSDANTHGYTF
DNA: TGTGCCAGCTCACCATCGGACGCCAATACCCATGGCTACACCTTC

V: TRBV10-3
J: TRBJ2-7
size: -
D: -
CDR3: CATSAGYEQYF
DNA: TGTGCCACCAGTGCAGGGTACGAGCAGTACTTC

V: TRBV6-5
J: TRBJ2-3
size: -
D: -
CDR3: CASKSTDTQYF
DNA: TGTGCCAGCAAGAGCACAGATACGCAGTATTTT

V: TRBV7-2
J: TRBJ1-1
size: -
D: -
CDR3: CASTGRRGTEAFF
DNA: TGTGCCAGCACAGGCAGGAGAGGAACTGAAGCTTTCTTT

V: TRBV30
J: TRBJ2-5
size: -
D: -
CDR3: CAWNRDSETQYF
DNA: TGTGCCTGGAATAGGGATTCGGAGACCCAGTACTTC

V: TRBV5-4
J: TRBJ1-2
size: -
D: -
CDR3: CASSLGHRNYGYTF
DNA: TGTGCCAGCAGCTTGGGCCACAGAAACTATGGCTACACCTTC

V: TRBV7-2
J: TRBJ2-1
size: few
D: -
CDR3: CASSLGFGVRNEQFF
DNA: TGTGCCAGCAGCTTAGGCTTCGGGGTTCGTAATGAGCAGTTCTTC

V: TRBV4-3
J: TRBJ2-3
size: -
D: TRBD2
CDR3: CASRNGLAGGADTQYF
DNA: TGCGCCAGCAGAAATGGACTAGCGGGGGGGGCAGATACGCAGTATTTT

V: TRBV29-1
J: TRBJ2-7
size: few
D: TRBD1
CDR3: CSVDPGQGYEQYF
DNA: TGCAGCGTTGACCCGGGACAGGGCTACGAGCAGTACTTC

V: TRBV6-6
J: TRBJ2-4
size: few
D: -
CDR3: CASSYSKQLAKNIQYF
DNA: TGTGCCAGCAGTTACTCGAAGCAACTAGCCAAAAACATTCAGTACTTC

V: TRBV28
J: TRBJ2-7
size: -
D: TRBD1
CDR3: CASLGGQGIEQYF
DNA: TGTGCCAGCCTGGGGGGACAGGGGATCGAGCAGTACTTC

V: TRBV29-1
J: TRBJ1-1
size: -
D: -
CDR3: CSVEEPTGNTEAFF
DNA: TGCAGCGTTGAGGAACCTACAGGGAACACTGAAGCTTTCTTT

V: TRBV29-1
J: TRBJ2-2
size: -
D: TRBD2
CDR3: CSALSGPDTGELFF
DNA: TGCAGCGCCCTTAGCGGGCCTGACACCGGGGAGCTGTTTTTT

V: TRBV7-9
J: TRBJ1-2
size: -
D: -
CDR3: CASSFGTAHGYTF
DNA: TGTGCCAGCAGCTTTGGGACGGCTCATGGCTACACCTTC

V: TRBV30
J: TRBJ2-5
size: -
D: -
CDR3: CAWSVRGRETQYF
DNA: TGTGCCTGGAGTGTACGCGGCCGGGAGACCCAGTACTTC

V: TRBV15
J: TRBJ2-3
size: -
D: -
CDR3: CATRGNWLDTQYF
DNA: TGTGCCACGAGGGGGAATTGGCTAGATACGCAGTATTTT

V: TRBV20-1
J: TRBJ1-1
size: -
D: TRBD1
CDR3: CSWTGDTEAFF
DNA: TGCTCCTGGACAGGGGACACTGAAGCTTTCTTT

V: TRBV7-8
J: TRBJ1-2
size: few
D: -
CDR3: CASSSSELSYGYTF
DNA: TGTGCCAGCAGTAGTTCGGAATTGTCCTATGGCTACACCTTC

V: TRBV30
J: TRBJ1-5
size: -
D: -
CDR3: CAWNRDTVDQPQHF
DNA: TGTGCCTGGAACCGGGATACGGTGGATCAGCCCCAGCATTTT

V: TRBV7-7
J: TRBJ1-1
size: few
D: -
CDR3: CASSLEGLGTEAFF
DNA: TGTGCTAGCAGCTTAGAGGGGTTGGGCACTGAAGCTTTCTTT

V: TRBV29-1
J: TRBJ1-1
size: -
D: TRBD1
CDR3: CSAGQGDTEAFF
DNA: TGCAGCGCAGGACAGGGAGACACTGAAGCTTTCTTT

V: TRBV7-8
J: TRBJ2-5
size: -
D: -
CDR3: CASSSDRQETQYF
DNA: TGTGCCAGCAGCTCAGACAGGCAAGAGACCCAGTACTTC

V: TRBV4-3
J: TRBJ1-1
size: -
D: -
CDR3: CASSQDYTGSTEAFF
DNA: TGCGCCAGCAGCCAGGATTATACAGGGAGTACTGAAGCTTTCTTT

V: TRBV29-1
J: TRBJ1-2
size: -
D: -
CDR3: CSAAHALTIGYTF
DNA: TGCAGCGCCGCCCATGCCCTGACTATTGGCTACACCTTC

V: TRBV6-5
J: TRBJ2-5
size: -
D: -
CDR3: CASWFPGETQYF
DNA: TGTGCCAGCTGGTTTCCAGGGGAGACCCAGTACTTC

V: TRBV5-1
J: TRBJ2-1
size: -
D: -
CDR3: CASSLTGRTNNEQFF
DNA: TGCGCCAGCAGCTTAACGGGACGGACGAACAATGAGCAGTTCTTC

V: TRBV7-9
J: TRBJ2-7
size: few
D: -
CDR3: CASSHDHQINEQYF
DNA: TGTGCCAGCAGCCACGACCATCAGATCAACGAGCAGTACTTC

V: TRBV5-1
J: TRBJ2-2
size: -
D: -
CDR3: CASSVRVNTGELFF
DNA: TGCGCCAGCAGCGTCAGAGTGAACACCGGGGAGCTGTTTTTT